A single sample is the source of the 8 T cell receptor beta chains below, sequenced in a study of CD8 T cells in Susac syndrome. Reverse transcription of roughly 0.5 to 1 ug RNA used random hexamers. Each CDR3 protein is one row after TCRdb ran MiXCR on the immunoSEQ multiplex PCR reads. The sample holds roughly 200,000 distinct CDR3 sequences, around 94% seen once. Sequenced: CD4+ T cells from PBMCs. These receptors all come from a human donor with Susac syndrome.

This clonotype is a singleton in its sample. The chain has TRBV6-5 and TRBJ1-2; D is possibly TRBD1 (6 bases). This CDR3 comprises 14 residues. Trimming shortened V by 2 bases and J by 2 bases, and 9 bases separated the two germline ends. Germline CDR1 MNHEY, CDR2 SVGAGI. The CDR3 DNA reads TGTGCCAGCAGTTACGGTCAGGGGAACTATGGCTACACCTTC. Residues: CASSYGQGNYGYTF.

This chain links TRBV6-6 with TRBJ2-1; 9 bases are a match to TRBD2. The CDR3 is made up of 16 amino acids. The germline gives CDR1 MNHNY, CDR2 SVGAGI (reference sequence). The trim removed 7 bases at V and 6 bases at J, leaving 13 bases unmatched. CDR3 in amino acids: CASNWRTSGYSNEQFF. The DNA of the CDR3 is TGTGCCAGCAACTGGAGAACTAGCGGGTATAGCAATGAGCAGTTCTTC.

In this sample, this clonotype turned up once. The J gene is TRBJ1-2, the V gene TRBV3-1; tentatively, D is TRBD1 (6 bases). The CDR3 has 15 amino acids. Germline V gene data show CDR1 as LGHDT and CDR2 as YNNKEL (reference sequence). V shed 0 bases and J shed 5 bases, with 13 bases lying between them. CDR3 coding DNA: TGTGCCAGCAGCCAAGATGTATCAGGGGCATATGGCTACACCTTC. It specifies CASSQDVSGAYGYTF.

V usage is TRBV2 and J usage is TRBJ1-6; 10 bases align to TRBD1. J gave up 8 bases and V 8 bases, and 6 bases lay outside the gene matches. The CDR3 is 14 amino acids. Germline V gene lookup returns CDR1 SNHLY and CDR2 FYNNEI. The CDR3 loop is CASGQGVRDSPLHF. DNA of the CDR3: TGTGCCAGCGGACAGGGGGTTAGAGATTCACCCCTCCACTTT.

The chain links TRBV4-1 to TRBJ2-1; TRBD2 agrees at 11 bases. Per the germline V gene, CDR1 is MGHRA and CDR2 is YSYEKL. The CDR3 contains 18 residues. V dropped 1 base and J dropped 6; count of bases not matched to a gene: 11. Here the CDR3 reads CASSQGIAGGLSGNEQFF. The CDR3 coding sequence is TGCGCCAGCAGCCAAGGAATAGCGGGGGGGCTCAGTGGCAATGAGCAGTTCTTC.

The chain uses TRBV12-3 or TRBV12-4 and TRBJ2-1; 9 positions match TRBD1. With V trimmed by 8 bases and J by 0 bases, 17 bases remained unmatched. The CDR3 loop spans 19 amino acids. For the CDR3, the DNA is TGTGCCAGCTGTAAACCGGGACAGGGATTTATCAGCTCCTACAATGAGCAGTTCTTC. Translation: CASCKPGQGFISSYNEQFF.

CDR3 residues: CASSLNQGAYEQYF. CDR3 sequence (DNA): TGCGCCAGCAGCTTGAACCAGGGGGCCTACGAGCAGTACTTC. V and J are TRBV5-1 and TRBJ2-7, with 7 nucleotides matching TRBD1. The CDR3 is 14 amino acids. CDR1 is SGHRS, CDR2 YFSETQ, per germline. V gave up 1 base and J gave up 2 bases; unmatched junction bases: 3.

The rearrangement joins TRBV7-8 to TRBJ2-1, with D uncertain. The CDR3 has 14 residues. Germline V CDR1 and CDR2: SGHVS, FQNEAQ. Trimming cost V 5 bases and J 2 bases, with 10 bases left between them. CDR3 sequence: CASSPSPPYNEQFF. Here the CDR3 DNA reads TGTGCCAGCAGCCCATCCCCCCCCTACAATGAGCAGTTCTTC.